These T cell receptor beta chains were read from a single sample in a study of T-cell memory formation after mild COVID-19. Each CDR3 protein is one row after TCRdb ran MiXCR on the 5' RACE reads. Seen here are hundreds of thousands of distinct CDR3 sequences, around 27% observed once, and the top ten hold about 13%. Sequenced material: PBMCs or a T cell subset sorted from them (not recorded which). The receptors were gathered from an adult woman who had mild COVID-19 (a few samples of this study predate the infection). Cell type and time point are not known. CDR3s include the opening cysteine and the closing phenylalanine or tryptophan. A D gene is named only where the DNA matches it firmly. A row's size may be missing; if present it is once, few, many or a size class.

TRBJ1-1 few TRBV4-1 NA TGCGCCAGCAGCCAAGATCCCCGGGGGGCTGAAGCTTTCTTT CASSQDPRGAEAFF
TRBJ2-3 few TRBV20-1 NA TGCAGTGCCCCCTACACGGGCACAGATACGCAGTATTTT CSAPYTGTDTQYF
TRBJ2-1 few TRBV20-1 TRBD1 TGCAGTGCCGCCGGGACAGGGTACAATGAGCAGTTCTTC CSAAGTGYNEQFF
TRBJ2-5 few TRBV4-1 TRBD2 TGCGCCAGCAGCCAAGTCGCGCGGGGGTTCCAAGAGACCCAGTACTTC CASSQVARGFQETQYF
TRBJ2-5 few TRBV15 TRBD2 TGTGCCACCAGCCCCCGGACTAGCGGAGAGACCCAGTACTTC CATSPRTSGETQYF
TRBJ2-7 NA TRBV6-2/TRBV6-3 NA TGTGCCAGCAGACCACCGGGTCTTATCACCTACGAGCAGTACTTC CASRPPGLITYEQYF
TRBJ2-3 NA TRBV7-8 TRBD2 TGTGCCAGCAGTTCCCTAGGGGCGGGAGTGGGGTATTTT CASSSLGAGVGYF
TRBJ2-1 NA TRBV7-8 TRBD1 TGTGCCAGCAGCTTAGGGGACAGGGGCACCTACAATGAGCAGTTCTTC CASSLGDRGTYNEQFF
TRBJ1-1 many TRBV9 TRBD1 TGTGCCAGCAGCGTCAGGGGGTCGGCGAACACTGAAGCTTTCTTT CASSVRGSANTEAFF
TRBJ2-3 NA TRBV18 NA TGTGCCAGCTCACCGGGGCGGATTAGAGATACGCAGTATTTT CASSPGRIRDTQYF
TRBJ2-7 few TRBV12-3/TRBV12-4 TRBD2 TGTGCCAGCACCAAGGGACTAGCGAGCTACGAGCAGTACTTC CASTKGLASYEQYF
TRBJ1-6 NA TRBV21-1 NA TGTGCCAGCAGCAAAGCCTCGGGACAGGAAAGCTCCTATAATTCACCCCTCCACTTT CASSKASGQESSYNSPLHF
TRBJ1-6 few TRBV29-1 NA TGCAGCGCCGTCCCCGGACAGAGGTCAAATTCACCCCTCCACTTT CSAVPGQRSNSPLHF
TRBJ2-7 NA TRBV29-1 TRBD1 TGCAGCGTTGAGGGGACAGACCGGTACGAGCAGTACTTC CSVEGTDRYEQYF
TRBJ1-5 NA TRBV24-1 NA TGTGCCACCAGTGATAGTCTCAGGGAGAGAGGTCAGCCCCAGCATTTT CATSDSLRERGQPQHF
TRBJ2-6 NA TRBV29-1 NA TGCAGCGTTGAAGAAGTAGCTGGGGCCAACGTCCTGACTTTC CSVEEVAGANVLTF
TRBJ2-4 many TRBV7-2 NA TGTGCCAGCAGCTTAGGGGGCGCGGCCAAAAACATTCAGTACTTC CASSLGGAAKNIQYF
TRBJ1-5 few TRBV18 TRBD1 TGTGCCAGCTCACCAGACAGGGGTAACAATCAGCCCCAGCATTTT CASSPDRGNNQPQHF
TRBJ2-3 few TRBV7-9 NA TGTGCCAGCAGCAGCCTGAAGCAGGGCCTTCAATTCTTTACTAGCACAGATACGCAGTATTTT CASSSLKQGLQFFTSTDTQYF
TRBJ1-5 few TRBV3-1 NA TGTGCCAGCAGCCAAGATGGGGAAGGGAGCAATCAGCCCCAGCATTTT CASSQDGEGSNQPQHF
TRBJ2-7 few TRBV19 TRBD1 TGTGCCAGTAGTTGGGGACAGGGTACCTACGAGCAGTACTTC CASSWGQGTYEQYF
TRBJ2-3 few TRBV5-1 NA TGCGCCAGCAGCTTGGAGGGCGGGGATACGCAGTATTTT CASSLEGGDTQYF
TRBJ1-1 NA TRBV7-9 TRBD1 TGTGCCAGCAGCTTACCGGGGACAGCAGGTAACACTGAAGCTTTCTTT CASSLPGTAGNTEAFF
TRBJ1-5 NA TRBV30 NA TGTGCCTGGAGTGCAGGGCTTAATCAGCCCCAGCATTTT CAWSAGLNQPQHF
TRBJ2-7 once TRBV7-2 NA TGTGCCAGCAGCTTCGTGTCGGGTAACGAGCAGTACTTC CASSFVSGNEQYF
TRBJ2-4 NA TRBV6-2/TRBV6-3 NA TGTGCCAGCAGTCTGCGGGGTAGCGGTCCCTCACTAGCCAAAAACATTCAGTACTTC CASSLRGSGPSLAKNIQYF
TRBJ1-1 few TRBV7-9 TRBD1 TGTGCCAGCAGCTTAGCAGCAGGGGGTCGTACTGAAGCTTTCTTT CASSLAAGGRTEAFF
TRBJ2-7 few TRBV12-3/TRBV12-4 NA TGTGCCAGCAGTTTACGCCGGACAGTCTCCTACGAGCAGTACTTC CASSLRRTVSYEQYF
TRBJ1-2 NA TRBV5-1 NA TGCGCCAGCAGCACCTTAGGGGATGGCTACACCTTC CASSTLGDGYTF
TRBJ2-1 NA TRBV29-1 NA TGCAGCGTTGACGGCCCCCCCTACCCCTCACATGAGCAGTTCTTC CSVDGPPYPSHEQFF
TRBJ1-6 few TRBV12-3/TRBV12-4 NA TGTGCCAGCACCCTGGGACCTACTAATTCACCCCTCCACTTT CASTLGPTNSPLHF
TRBJ1-2 NA TRBV7-2 NA TGTGCCAGCAGCTTAGGGGCGGGAAGCTATGGCTACACCTTC CASSLGAGSYGYTF
TRBJ2-3 NA TRBV9 TRBD2 TGTGCCAGCAGCGTAGAACCGGGACTACCCACAGATACGCAGTATTTT CASSVEPGLPTDTQYF